Listed below are T cell receptor beta chains from one sample, sequenced in a study of T cell repertoires in aging, cancer and after chemotherapy. TCRdb re-called the multiplex PCR reads with MiXCR, one entry per CDR3 protein. The table lists about 8,700 distinct CDR3 sequences, roughly 32% of them singletons, with more than 2.5% in the top ten. Sequencing was done on a sample of blood. The receptors derive from a human donor in good health. The CDR3 runs from the conserved cysteine through the conserved F or W. Each record gives: V gene, J gene, clone size, D gene, CDR3 protein, CDR3 DNA. D genes are given only for firm matches. Clone size is shown for a subset of rows, as once, few, many or a class of expanded clone.

TRBV19	TRBJ2-1	NA	NA	CASSNYNEQFF	TGTGCCAGTAGTAACTACAATGAGCAGTTCTTC
TRBV12-3/TRBV12-4	TRBJ2-7	few	TRBD1	CASSQQGPEQYF	TGTGCCAGCAGTCAACAGGGGCCAGAGCAGTACTTC
TRBV4-3	TRBJ1-2	few	TRBD1	CASSQAWGRGRLNYGYTF	TGCGCCAGCAGCCAAGCGTGGGGCAGGGGGCGACTTAACTATGGCTACACCTTC
TRBV30	TRBJ2-1	few	TRBD2	CAWSGLAGPSYNEQFF	TGTGCCTGGAGTGGACTAGCGGGACCCTCCTACAATGAGCAGTTCTTC
TRBV7-9	TRBJ2-1	NA	TRBD1	CASSLPGQIYNEQFF	TGTGCCAGCAGCTTACCGGGACAGATCTACAATGAGCAGTTCTTC
TRBV20-1	TRBJ1-3	NA	NA	CSAREFRGSGNTIYF	TGCAGTGCTAGAGAATTTCGGGGGTCTGGAAACACCATATATTTT
TRBV30	TRBJ1-5	NA	NA	CAWSARGDQPQHF	TGTGCCTGGAGTGCCCGGGGGGATCAGCCCCAGCATTTT
TRBV7-9	TRBJ2-3	few	NA	CASSSTTSTDTQYF	TGTGCCAGCAGCTCCACAACTAGCACAGATACGCAGTATTTT
TRBV19	TRBJ1-2	NA	NA	CASKGRGVYGYTF	TGTGCCAGTAAGGGACGGGGGGTATATGGCTACACCTTC
TRBV7-2	TRBJ2-5	NA	NA	CASSLGARGKGETQYF	TGTGCCAGCAGCTTAGGAGCTAGAGGGAAGGGAGAGACCCAGTACTTC
TRBV28	TRBJ2-1	few	NA	CASSTRGLSNNEQFF	TGTGCCAGCAGCACAAGGGGACTCTCCAACAATGAGCAGTTCTTC
TRBV7-2	TRBJ1-1	NA	NA	CASSLVSRGTEAFF	TGTGCCAGCAGCTTAGTGTCAAGGGGCACTGAAGCTTTCTTT
TRBV29-1	TRBJ2-2	medium-sized	TRBD1	CSVWTGDTGELFF	TGCAGCGTCTGGACAGGGGACACCGGGGAGCTGTTTTTT
TRBV20-1	TRBJ2-1	NA	TRBD2	CSATALADHNEQFF	TGCAGTGCCACGGCCCTAGCGGATCATAATGAGCAGTTCTTC
TRBV7-2	TRBJ1-2	NA	NA	CASSLDGLAGPNYGYTF	TGTGCCAGCAGCTTAGATGGGTTGGCAGGGCCTAACTATGGCTACACCTTC
TRBV6-1	TRBJ2-7	NA	TRBD1	CASSGTGGEDEQYF	TGTGCCAGCAGCGGGACAGGGGGCGAGGACGAGCAGTACTTC
TRBV18	TRBJ1-2	NA	NA	CASSPLSGTRYGYTF	TGTGCCAGCTCACCACTCTCAGGGACCCGATATGGCTACACCTTC
TRBV7-9	TRBJ2-7	few	NA	CASSSGQGGDYEQYF	TGTGCCAGCAGCTCTGGACAGGGAGGGGACTACGAGCAGTACTTC
TRBV6-5	TRBJ1-2	NA	TRBD1	CASRGQDSDYGYTF	TGTGCCAGCAGGGGACAGGATTCGGACTATGGCTACACCTTC
TRBV20-1	TRBJ2-7	few	NA	CSARDGFYEQYF	TGCAGTGCTAGAGATGGGTTTTACGAGCAGTACTTC
TRBV6-4	TRBJ1-6	few	TRBD1	CASRQGADSPLHF	TGTGCCAGCAGACAGGGGGCTGATTCACCCCTCCACTTT
TRBV18	TRBJ2-1	NA	NA	CASSPGLEPYNEQFF	TGTGCCAGCTCACCGGGACTCGAACCCTACAATGAGCAGTTCTTC